This TCR beta chain was found in a study of tumor and adjacent non-tumor tissue in lung cancer. A modified ARM-PCR protocol with three rounds of nested PCR amplified TCRbeta. TCRdb processed the multiplex PCR reads anew with MiXCR; each CDR3 protein has one entry. This table holds 120,000 or so distinct CDR3 sequences, 55% to 75% found once. As to this clonotype: The junction and the germline gene differ at one end; a read error may be behind it.

RNA was extracted from bulk tissue without any cell sorting. Donors were chemotherapy-naive, newly diagnosed lung cancer surgical patients in China, August–late 2014. Material for sequencing was lung tumor tissue. The receptor comes from a man aged 25-45 years with non-small cell lung cancer.

In DNA form, the CDR3 reads TGTGCCTGCAGGATTACAGATACGCAGTATTTT. It specifies CACRITDTQYF. V is TRBV10-2 and J is TRBJ2-3; D not certain. This CDR3 contains 11 residues. The germline V gene has CDR1 WSHSY and CDR2 SAAADI.